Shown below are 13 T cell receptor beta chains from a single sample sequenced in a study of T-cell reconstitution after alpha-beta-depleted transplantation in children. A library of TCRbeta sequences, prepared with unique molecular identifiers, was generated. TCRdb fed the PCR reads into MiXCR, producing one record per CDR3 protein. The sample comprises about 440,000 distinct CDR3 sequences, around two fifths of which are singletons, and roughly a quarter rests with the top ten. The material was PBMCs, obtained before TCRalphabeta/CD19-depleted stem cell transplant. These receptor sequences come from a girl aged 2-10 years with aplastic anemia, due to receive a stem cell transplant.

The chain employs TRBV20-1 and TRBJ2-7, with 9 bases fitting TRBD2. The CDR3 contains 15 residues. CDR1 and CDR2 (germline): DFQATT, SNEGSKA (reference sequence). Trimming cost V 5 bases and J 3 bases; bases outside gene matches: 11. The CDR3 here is CSAGDPAGGHYEQYF. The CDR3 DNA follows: TGCAGTGCTGGGGATCCGGCGGGAGGGCACTACGAGCAGTACTTC.

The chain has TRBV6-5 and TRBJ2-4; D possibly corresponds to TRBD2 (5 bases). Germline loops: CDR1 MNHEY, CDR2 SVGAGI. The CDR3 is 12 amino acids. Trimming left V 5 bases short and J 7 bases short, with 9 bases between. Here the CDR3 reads CASSGERNIQYF. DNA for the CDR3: TGTGCCAGCAGTGGGGAGCGGAACATTCAGTACTTC.

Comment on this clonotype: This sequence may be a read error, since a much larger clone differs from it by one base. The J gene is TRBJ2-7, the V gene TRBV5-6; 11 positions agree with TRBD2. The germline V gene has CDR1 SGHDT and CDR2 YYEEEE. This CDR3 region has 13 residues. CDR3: CASSHTGLAEQSF. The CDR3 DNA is TGTGCCAGCAGCCACACGGGACTAGCGGAGCAGTCCTTC.

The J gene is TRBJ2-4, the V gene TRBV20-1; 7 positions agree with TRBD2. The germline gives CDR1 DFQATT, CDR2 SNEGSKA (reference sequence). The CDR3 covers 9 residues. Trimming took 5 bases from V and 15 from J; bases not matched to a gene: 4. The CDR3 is CSAGRGGYF. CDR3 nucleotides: TGCAGTGCTGGGAGGGGTGGGTACTTC.

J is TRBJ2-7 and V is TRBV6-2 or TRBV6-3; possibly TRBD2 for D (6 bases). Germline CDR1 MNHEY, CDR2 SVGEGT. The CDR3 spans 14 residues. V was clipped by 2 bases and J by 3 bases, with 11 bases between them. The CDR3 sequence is CASSYAWGGYEQYF. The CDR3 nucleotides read TGTGCCAGCAGTTACGCATGGGGAGGCTACGAGCAGTACTTC.

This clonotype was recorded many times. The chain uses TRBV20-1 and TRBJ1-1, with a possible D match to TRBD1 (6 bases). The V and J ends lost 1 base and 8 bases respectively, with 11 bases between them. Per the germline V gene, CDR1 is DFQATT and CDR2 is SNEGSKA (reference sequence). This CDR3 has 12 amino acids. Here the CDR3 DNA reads TGCAGTGCTAGAGCCCCGGGGGCGGAAGCTTTCTTT. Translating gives CSARAPGAEAFF.

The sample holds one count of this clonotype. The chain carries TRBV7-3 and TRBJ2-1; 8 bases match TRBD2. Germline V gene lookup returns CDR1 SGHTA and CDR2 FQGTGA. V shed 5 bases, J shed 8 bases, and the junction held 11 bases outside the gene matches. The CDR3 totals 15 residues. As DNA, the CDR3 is TGTGCCAGCAGCCCTAGACTAGCGCCCTTGGATGAGCAGTTCTTC. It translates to CASSPRLAPLDEQFF.

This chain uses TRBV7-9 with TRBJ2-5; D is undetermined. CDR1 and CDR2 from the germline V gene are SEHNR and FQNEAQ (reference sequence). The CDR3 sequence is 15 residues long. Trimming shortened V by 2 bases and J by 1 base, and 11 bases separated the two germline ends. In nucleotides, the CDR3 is TGTGCCAGCAGCTTAAGTTATTCGGGCCAAGAGACCCAGTACTTC. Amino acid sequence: CASSLSYSGQETQYF.

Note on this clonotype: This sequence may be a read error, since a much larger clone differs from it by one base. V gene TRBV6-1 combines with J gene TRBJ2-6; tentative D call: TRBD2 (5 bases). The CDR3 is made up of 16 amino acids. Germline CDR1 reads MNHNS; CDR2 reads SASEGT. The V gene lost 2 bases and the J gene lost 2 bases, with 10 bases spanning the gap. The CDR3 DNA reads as TGTGCCAGCAGTGAAAACGGGGATGCTGGGGCCAACGTCCTGACTTTC. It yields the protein CASSENGDAGANVLTF.

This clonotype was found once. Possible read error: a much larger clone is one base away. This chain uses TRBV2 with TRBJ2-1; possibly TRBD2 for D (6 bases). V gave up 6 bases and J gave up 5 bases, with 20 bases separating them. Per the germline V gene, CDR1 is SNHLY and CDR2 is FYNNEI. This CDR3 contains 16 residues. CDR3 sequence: CASSGRLACRHNEQFF. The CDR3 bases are TGTGCCAGCAGCGGGCGGCTAGCGTGCCGGCACAATGAGCAGTTCTTC.

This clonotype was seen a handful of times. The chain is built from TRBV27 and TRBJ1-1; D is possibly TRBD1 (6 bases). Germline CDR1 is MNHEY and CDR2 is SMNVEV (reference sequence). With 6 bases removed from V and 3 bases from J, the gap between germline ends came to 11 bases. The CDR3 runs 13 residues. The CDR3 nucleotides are TGTGCCAGCAGCGAGAAGGGGGACACTGAAGCTTTCTTT. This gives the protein CASSEKGDTEAFF.

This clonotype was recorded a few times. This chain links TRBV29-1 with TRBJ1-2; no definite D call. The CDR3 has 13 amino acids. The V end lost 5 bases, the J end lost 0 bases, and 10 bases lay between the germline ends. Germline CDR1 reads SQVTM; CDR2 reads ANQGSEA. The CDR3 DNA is TGCAGCGTTCTCAAGACCGCTAACTATGGCTACACCTTC. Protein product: CSVLKTANYGYTF.

Here the CDR3 DNA reads TGCGCCAGCAGCTTGGATGGGGTAGCTGAAGCTTTCTTT. The encoded protein is CASSLDGVAEAFF. The chain couples TRBV5-1 to TRBJ1-1; D is uncertain. This CDR3 is built from 13 residues. The germline CDR1 and CDR2 sequences are SGHRS and YFSETQ. V dropped 0 bases and J dropped 6 bases, with 9 bases sitting between them.